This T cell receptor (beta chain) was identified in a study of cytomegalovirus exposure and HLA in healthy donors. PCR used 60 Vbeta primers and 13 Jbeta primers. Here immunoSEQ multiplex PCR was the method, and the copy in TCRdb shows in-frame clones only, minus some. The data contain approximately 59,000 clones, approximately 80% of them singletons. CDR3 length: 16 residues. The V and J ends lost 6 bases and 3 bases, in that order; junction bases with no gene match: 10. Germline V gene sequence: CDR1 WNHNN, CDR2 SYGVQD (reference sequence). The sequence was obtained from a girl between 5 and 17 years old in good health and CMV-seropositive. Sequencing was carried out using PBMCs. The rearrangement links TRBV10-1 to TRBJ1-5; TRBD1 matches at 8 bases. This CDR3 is CASRSRDRSSNQPQHF. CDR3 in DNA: TGCGCCAGCAGGTCCCGGGACAGGTCTTCCAATCAGCCCCAGCATTTT.